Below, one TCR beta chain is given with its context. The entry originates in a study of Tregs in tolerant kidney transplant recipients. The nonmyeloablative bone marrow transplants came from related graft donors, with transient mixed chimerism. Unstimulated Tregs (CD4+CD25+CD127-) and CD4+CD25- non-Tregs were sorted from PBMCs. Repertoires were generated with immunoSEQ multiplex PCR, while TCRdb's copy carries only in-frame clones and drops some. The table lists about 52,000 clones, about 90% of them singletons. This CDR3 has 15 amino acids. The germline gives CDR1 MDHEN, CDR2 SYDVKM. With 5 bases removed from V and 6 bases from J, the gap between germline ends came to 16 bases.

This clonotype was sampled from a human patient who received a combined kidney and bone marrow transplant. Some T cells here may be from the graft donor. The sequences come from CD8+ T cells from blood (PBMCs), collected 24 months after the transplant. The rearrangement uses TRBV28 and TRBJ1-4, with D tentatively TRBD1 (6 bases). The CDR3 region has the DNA TGTGCCAGCAGTGCCCGGGACAAGATGTATGAAAAACTGTTTTTT. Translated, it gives CASSARDKMYEKLFF.